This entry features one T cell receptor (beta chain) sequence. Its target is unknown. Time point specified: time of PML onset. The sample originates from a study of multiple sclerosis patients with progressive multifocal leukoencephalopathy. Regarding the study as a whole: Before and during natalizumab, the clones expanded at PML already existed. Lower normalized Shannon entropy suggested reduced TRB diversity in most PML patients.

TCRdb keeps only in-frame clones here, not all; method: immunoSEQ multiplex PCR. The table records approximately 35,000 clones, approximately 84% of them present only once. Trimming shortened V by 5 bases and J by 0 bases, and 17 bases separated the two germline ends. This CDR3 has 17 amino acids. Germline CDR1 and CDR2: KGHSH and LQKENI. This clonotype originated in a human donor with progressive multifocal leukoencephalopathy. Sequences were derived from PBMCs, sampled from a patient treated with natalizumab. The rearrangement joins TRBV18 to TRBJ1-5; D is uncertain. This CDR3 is CASSIVVAADSNQPQHF. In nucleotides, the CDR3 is TGTGCCAGCTCAATTGTAGTGGCGGCCGATAGCAATCAGCCCCAGCATTTT.